This TCR beta chain appears in the sequencing data of a study of early T cells in non-severe SARS-CoV-2 infection. As for the study in general: The authors sequenced bulk RNA from unsorted whole blood, leaving chains unpaired. Study findings and constraints: In VDJdb matching, anti-spike CD8 responses were favored while private and CD4 specificities went missing.

The sample holds a few counts of this clonotype. Its target is not known. As part of library construction, unique molecular identifiers were attached to individual cDNA molecules. TCRdb reprocessed the 5' RACE reads with MiXCR, giving one entry per CDR3 protein. The sample consists of 20,000 to 25,000 distinct CDR3 sequences, under 4.5% of them appearing once. Germline assignment: CDR1 SGHDN and CDR2 FVKESK. V was trimmed by 4 bases and J by 3 bases, leaving 10 bases between them. The CDR3 sequence is 13 residues long. The chain has TRBV14 and TRBJ2-7; D might be TRBD1 or TRBD2, each matching 5 bases. Sequenced material: whole blood. This receptor was taken from an adult who was a healthcare worker with PCR-confirmed SARS-CoV-2 infection or an uninfected control (not recorded which). This CDR3 reads CASSRDLGYEQYF. The CDR3 bases are TGTGCCAGCAGCCGGGACCTGGGCTACGAGCAGTACTTC.